This T cell receptor beta chain originates from a study of Graves' ophthalmopathy and Graves' hyperthyroidism. This clonotype was seen many times. Scientists amplified the TCR beta CDR3 regions from RNA transcripts. The first-round RT-PCR employed HTBI primers together with the Qiagen OneStep RT-PCR kit. A multiplex PCR was then performed as the second round. TCRdb re-called the multiplex PCR reads through MiXCR, storing one row per CDR3 protein. The repertoire holds some 390,000 distinct CDR3 sequences, approximately 16% seen once, with about 1.4% in the top ten. This CDR3 is 17 amino acids long. V lost 1 base and J 3 bases, leaving 18 bases between the germline ends. CDR1 and CDR2 from the germline V gene are MDHEN and SYDVKM.

The origin of this receptor is a woman aged 18-29 years with Graves' ophthalmopathy. The sample taken for sequencing was peripheral blood. The chain uses TRBV28 and TRBJ1-1, with D perhaps matching TRBD1 (5 bases). CDR3 nucleotide sequence: TGTGCCAGCAGTTTATTACGGAGGGGAACACGAGACACTGAAGCTTTCTTT. It encodes CASSLLRRGTRDTEAFF.